Following are 4 T cell receptor beta chains from one sample sequenced in a study of human T cells and chemical hapten exposure. TCRdb recomputed calls from the RACE reads with MiXCR, one row per CDR3 protein. The sample records under 200,000 distinct CDR3 sequences, approximately 15% being singletons. Stated time point: patch test 1, 2 weeks after DPC sensitization. As to treatment: therapeutic diphenylcyclopropenone sensitization with weekly scalp DPC. This specimen consisted of whole blood, obtained in connection with sensitization to the hapten diphenylcyclopropenone (DPC). Receptor source: a woman aged 25 to 39 with alopecia areata. Some clones in this sample may be carry-over from other donors' samples.

The table lists this clonotype with a few counts. This sequence joins TRBV2 and TRBJ1-5; 7 bases are a match to TRBD1. The germline CDR1 and CDR2 sequences are SNHLY and FYNNEI. There are 17 residues in the CDR3. V shed 2 bases, J shed 5 bases, and the junction held 12 bases outside the gene matches. CDR3 nucleotide sequence: TGTGCCAGCAGTGAATTAATGCGGACAGGAGGCGATCAGCCCCAGCATTTT. Its translation is CASSELMRTGGDQPQHF.

The chain recombines TRBV6-5 with TRBJ2-2, with a weak D call TRBD2 (5 bases). Germline V gives CDR1 MNHEY, CDR2 SVGAGI. The CDR3 extends over 15 amino acids. The ends were cut back, 2 bases at V and 6 bases at J, with 13 bases in the middle. The CDR3 protein is CASSYSAEGSGELFF. The CDR3 DNA reads as TGTGCCAGCAGTTACAGTGCTGAGGGATCCGGGGAGCTGTTTTTT.

This clonotype turned up a few times. The V gene is TRBV19, the J gene TRBJ2-1; D uncertain. CDR3 length: 13 residues. Trimming left V 1 base short and J 6 bases short, with 7 bases between. Germline loops: CDR1 LNHDA, CDR2 SQIVND (reference sequence). This CDR3 is CASSIGVFNEQFF. CDR3 coding DNA: TGTGCCAGTAGTATAGGTGTCTTCAATGAGCAGTTCTTC. The full variable domain, completed using reference TRBV19 and TRBJ2-1, is DGGITQSPKYLFRKEGQNVTLSCEQNLNHDAMYWYRQDPGQGLRLIYYSQIVNDFQKGDIAEGYSVSREKKESFPLTVTSAQKNPTAFYLCASSIGVFNEQFFGPGTRLTVL.

In nucleotides, the CDR3 is TGTGCCAGCAGTCGAATAGCGGGACAGTTTGGTGAGCAGTTCTTC. Protein product: CASSRIAGQFGEQFF. This chain links TRBV6-2 or TRBV6-3 with TRBJ2-1; D perhaps matches TRBD2 (8 bases). The V end was cut by 5 bases, the J end by 9 bases, with 20 bases between. The CDR3 loop spans 15 amino acids. CDR1 is MNHEY, CDR2 SVGEGT, per germline.